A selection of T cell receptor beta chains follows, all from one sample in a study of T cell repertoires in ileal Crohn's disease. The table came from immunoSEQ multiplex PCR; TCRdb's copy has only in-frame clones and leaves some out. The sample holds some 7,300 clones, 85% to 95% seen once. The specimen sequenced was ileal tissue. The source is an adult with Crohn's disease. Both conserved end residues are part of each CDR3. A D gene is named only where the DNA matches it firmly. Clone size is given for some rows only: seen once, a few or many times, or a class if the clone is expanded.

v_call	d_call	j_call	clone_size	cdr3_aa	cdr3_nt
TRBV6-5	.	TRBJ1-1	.	CASSLRLTGNTEAFF	TGTGCCAGCAGCCTCAGGCTTACTGGGAACACTGAAGCTTTCTTT
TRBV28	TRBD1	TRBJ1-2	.	CASSVASGTGGYGYTF	TGTGCCAGCAGTGTGGCATCCGGGACAGGGGGCTATGGCTACACCTTC
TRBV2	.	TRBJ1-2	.	CASKKGGDYGYTF	TGTGCCAGCAAAAAGGGGGGGGACTATGGCTACACCTTC
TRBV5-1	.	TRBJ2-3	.	CASSLASAKRADTQYF	TGCGCCAGCAGCTTGGCGTCCGCCAAGAGGGCAGATACGCAGTATTTT
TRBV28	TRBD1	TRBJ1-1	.	CASSPTGTGSLEAFF	TGTGCCAGCAGTCCCACGGGGACAGGGAGCCTAGAAGCTTTCTTT
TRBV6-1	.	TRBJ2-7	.	CASSVLRTGLDEQYF	TGTGCCAGCAGTGTTCTCAGAACAGGGTTGGACGAGCAGTACTTC
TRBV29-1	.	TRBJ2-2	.	CSVGRTSVGELFF	TGCAGCGTTGGGCGGACAAGTGTCGGGGAGCTGTTTTTT
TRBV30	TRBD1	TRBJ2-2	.	CAWSVGGATGELFF	TGTGCCTGGAGCGTAGGGGGCGCGACCGGGGAGCTGTTTTTT
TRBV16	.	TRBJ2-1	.	CASSLSRYDNEQFF	TGTGCCAGCAGCCTATCACGGTATGACAATGAGCAGTTCTTC
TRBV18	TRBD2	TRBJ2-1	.	CASSPLAGVHNEQFF	TGTGCCAGCTCACCATTAGCGGGAGTCCACAATGAGCAGTTCTTC
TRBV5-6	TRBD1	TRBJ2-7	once	CASSLEHRGRREQYF	TGTGCCAGCAGCTTGGAACACAGGGGGCGAAGGGAGCAGTACTTC
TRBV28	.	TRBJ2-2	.	CASSGPNTGELFF	TGTGCCAGCAGCGGTCCGAACACCGGGGAGCTGTTTTTT
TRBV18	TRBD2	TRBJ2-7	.	CASSPPSGRAYEQYF	TGTGCCAGCTCACCACCCAGCGGGAGGGCCTACGAGCAGTACTTC
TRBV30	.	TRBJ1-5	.	CAWSRNRVDSNQPQHF	TGTGCCTGGAGTCGGAACAGGGTAGATAGCAATCAGCCCCAGCATTTT
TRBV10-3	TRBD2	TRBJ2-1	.	CAISGVTSGSGDEQFF	TGTGCCATCAGTGGGGTGACTAGCGGGAGTGGGGATGAGCAGTTCTTC
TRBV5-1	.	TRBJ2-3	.	CASSLEGSTDTQYF	TGCGCCAGCAGCTTAGAGGGTTCCACAGATACGCAGTATTTT
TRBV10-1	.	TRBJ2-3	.	CASSEPLDTDTQYF	TGCGCCAGCAGTGAACCCCTAGATACAGATACGCAGTATTTT
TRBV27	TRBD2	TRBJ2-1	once	CASSLFGLADNEQFF	TGTGCCAGCAGTTTATTTGGACTAGCGGACAATGAGCAGTTCTTC
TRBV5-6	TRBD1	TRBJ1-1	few	CASSLGQGDGAFF	TGTGCCAGCAGCTTGGGACAGGGAGATGGGGCTTTCTTT
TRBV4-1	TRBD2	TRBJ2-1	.	CASSLGLAGPNDLYNEQFF	TGCGCCAGCAGCCTGGGACTAGCGGGACCCAATGACCTCTACAATGAGCAGTTCTTC
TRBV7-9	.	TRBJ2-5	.	CASSSRQLTTQYF	TGTGCCAGCAGTTCGCGGCAGCTAACGACTCAGTACTTC
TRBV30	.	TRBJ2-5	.	CAWGGGPVGETQYF	TGTGCCTGGGGCGGGGGCCCTGTAGGGGAGACCCAGTACTTC
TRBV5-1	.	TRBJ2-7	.	CASSLSGAPYEQYF	TGCGCCAGCAGCTTATCGGGAGCCCCCTACGAGCAGTACTTC
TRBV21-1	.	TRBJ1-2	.	CASSKGYRPYGYTF	TGTGCCAGCAGCAAAGGGTACAGGCCCTATGGCTACACCTTC
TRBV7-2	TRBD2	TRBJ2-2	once	CASSPRAAGRGGELFF	TGCGCCAGCAGCCCTAGGGCGGCGGGGAGGGGCGGGGAGCTGTTTTTT
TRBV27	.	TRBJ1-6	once	CASSLFRGNSPLHF	TGTGCCAGCAGTTTATTTCGGGGGAATTCACCCCTCCACTTT
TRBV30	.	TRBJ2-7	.	CAWSVNLEDEQYF	TGTGCCTGGAGTGTTAACCTCGAGGACGAGCAGTACTTC
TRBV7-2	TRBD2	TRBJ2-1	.	CASSSAGGPEQFF	TGTGCCAGCAGCTCGGCGGGAGGGCCCGAGCAGTTCTTC
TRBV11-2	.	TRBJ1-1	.	CASSSFREGVTEAFF	TGTGCCAGCAGCTCGTTCAGGGAGGGAGTGACTGAAGCTTTCTTT
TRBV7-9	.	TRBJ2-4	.	CASSSLRYIQYF	TGTGCCAGCAGCTCGTTACGGTACATTCAGTACTTC
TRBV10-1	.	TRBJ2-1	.	CATHGGQFF	TGCGCTACACACGGCGGGCAGTTCTTC
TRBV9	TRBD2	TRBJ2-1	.	CASSKVAGAWNEQFF	TGTGCCAGCAGCAAAGTAGCGGGAGCGTGGAATGAGCAGTTCTTC
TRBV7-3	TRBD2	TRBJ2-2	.	CASSFGTSGTGELFF	TGTGCCAGCAGCTTCGGGACTAGCGGGACCGGGGAGCTGTTTTTT
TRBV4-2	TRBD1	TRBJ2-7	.	CASSRDSYEQYF	TGTGCCAGCAGCAGGGACAGCTACGAGCAGTACTTC